The rows below give T cell receptor beta chains drawn from one sample of a study of blood T cell repertoires in COVID-19. The assay was immunoSEQ multiplex PCR, and TCRdb's table has in-frame clones only and misses some. The sample includes tens of thousands of clones, roughly 88% seen only once; the top ten take approximately 10%. The specimen was peripheral blood. The receptor source for this set is a woman aged 70-85 years with acute or convalescent COVID-19. The CDR3 runs from the conserved cysteine through the conserved F or W. The order of the fields is clone size, J gene, D gene, V gene, CDR3 DNA, CDR3 protein. A D gene is named only where the DNA matches it firmly. Not every row has a clone size; where given, it reads once, few, many or a size class.

>.|TRBJ2-3|TRBD2|TRBV2
TGTGCCAGCAGTGACCCACGGACTAGCGGACGGGATACGCAGTATTTT
CASSDPRTSGRDTQYF
>.|TRBJ2-1|TRBD2|TRBV28
TGTGCCAGCAGCCGGAGGGGACTAGCGGTCTCACTGGGTGAGCAGTTCTTC
CASSRRGLAVSLGEQFF
>.|TRBJ2-3|.|TRBV20-1
TGCAGTGCACCTCGGACAGATACGCAGTATTTT
CSAPRTDTQYF
>.|TRBJ2-3|TRBD2|TRBV5-4
TGTGCCAGCAGCCCCGGGACTAGCGCCAGCACAGATACGCAGTATTTT
CASSPGTSASTDTQYF
>.|TRBJ2-2|TRBD2|TRBV3-1/TRBV3-2
TGTGCCAGCAGCCAATACCAATTTAGCGGGGGGAGCTCCACCGGGGAGCTGTTTTTT
CASSQYQFSGGSSTGELFF
>once|TRBJ2-1|TRBD2|TRBV19
TGTGCCAGTGAAACCCCGCGCGGGAGTTCCTACAATGAGCAGTTCTTC
CASETPRGSSYNEQFF
>.|TRBJ2-1|.|TRBV18
TGTGCCAGCTCAACAAGACGGAGCTCCTACAATGAGCAGTTCTTC
CASSTRRSSYNEQFF
>.|TRBJ1-4|.|TRBV28
TGTGCCAGCAGTCCAGGGGAAACTAATGAAAAACTGTTTTTT
CASSPGETNEKLFF
>once|TRBJ1-5|.|TRBV24-1
TGTGCCACCAGTGATTTGGAGGGAGGCGAGCCCCAGCATTTT
CATSDLEGGEPQHF
>.|TRBJ2-1|TRBD2|TRBV18
TGTGCCAGCTCAGCCTATAGCGGGAGAAACTTCAATGAGCAGTTCTTC
CASSAYSGRNFNEQFF
>.|TRBJ2-1|TRBD2|TRBV11-2
TGTGCCAGCATCGAAGGGACTAGCGGGTATCATGAGCAGTTCTTC
CASIEGTSGYHEQFF
>.|TRBJ2-5|TRBD1|TRBV24-1
TGTGCCACCAGTGCTTCGGGACAGGGGGGAGAGACCCAGTACTTC
CATSASGQGGETQYF
>.|TRBJ2-3|.|TRBV12-5
TGTGCTAGTGCTTTCCGGGAGAGCACAGATACGCAGTATTTT
CASAFRESTDTQYF
>once|TRBJ2-2|TRBD1|TRBV28
TGTGCCAGCAGTCGAACCGGGACAGTCACCGGGGAGCTGTTTTTT
CASSRTGTVTGELFF
>.|TRBJ1-2|.|TRBV27
TGTGCCAGCAGTCCCGTCCTCCACAGAAACTATGGCTACACCTTC
CASSPVLHRNYGYTF